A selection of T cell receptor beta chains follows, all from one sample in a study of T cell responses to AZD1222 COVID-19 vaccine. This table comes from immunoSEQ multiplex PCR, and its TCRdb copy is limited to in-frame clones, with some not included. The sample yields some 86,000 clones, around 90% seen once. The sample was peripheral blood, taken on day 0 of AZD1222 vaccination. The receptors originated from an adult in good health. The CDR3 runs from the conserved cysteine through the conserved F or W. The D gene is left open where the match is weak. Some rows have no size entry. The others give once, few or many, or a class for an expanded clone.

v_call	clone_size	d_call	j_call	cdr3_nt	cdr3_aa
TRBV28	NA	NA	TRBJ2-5	TGTGCCAGCAGTTACTCGGGCAGGGGAAACCAAGAGACCCAGTACTTC	CASSYSGRGNQETQYF
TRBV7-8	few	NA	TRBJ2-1	TGTGCCAGCAGCTCACCGTACAATGAGCAGTTCTTC	CASSSPYNEQFF
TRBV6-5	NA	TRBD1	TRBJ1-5	TGTGCCAGCAGGCCCGGGGCAGGGGGCGATCAGCCCCAGCATTTT	CASRPGAGGDQPQHF
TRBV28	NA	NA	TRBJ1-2	TGTGCCAGCGTTCTTCCTGGGCAGGGGAACTATGGCTACACCTTC	CASVLPGQGNYGYTF
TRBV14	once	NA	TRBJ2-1	TGTGCCAGCAGCCAAGGGGCGGGACGCTCCTACAATGAGCAGTTCTTC	CASSQGAGRSYNEQFF
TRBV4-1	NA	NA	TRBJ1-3	TGCGCCAGCACCCCCGTGAGGGGTTCTGGAAACACCATATATTTT	CASTPVRGSGNTIYF
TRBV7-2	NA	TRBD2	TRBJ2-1	TGTGCCAGCAGCATCACTAGCGGGAGGAGTGATAATGAGCAGTTCTTC	CASSITSGRSDNEQFF
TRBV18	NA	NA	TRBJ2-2	TGTGCCAGCTCACCAGTTTCGGGGACGAGCACCGGGGAGCTGTTTTTT	CASSPVSGTSTGELFF
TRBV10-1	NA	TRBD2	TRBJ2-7	TGCGCCAGCAGTGAAGTGACTAGCGGGAGGGCCTACGAGCAGTACTTC	CASSEVTSGRAYEQYF
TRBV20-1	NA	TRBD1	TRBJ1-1	TGCAGTGCTAGAGGGGGACAGCAAGCTTTCTTT	CSARGGQQAFF
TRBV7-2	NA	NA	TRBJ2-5	TGTGCCAGCAGCGGACGGCTACAAGAGACCCAGTACTTC	CASSGRLQETQYF
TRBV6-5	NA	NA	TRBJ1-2	TGTGCCAGCAGTTACACGGGGTATGGCTACACCTTC	CASSYTGYGYTF
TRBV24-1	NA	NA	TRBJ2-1	TGTGCCACCAGTGATGCGTGGGAGCGGGTCATTTTGGGGCAGTTCTTC	CATSDAWERVILGQFF
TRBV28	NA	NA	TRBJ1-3	TGTGCCAGCAGTTTAAGGGGGGGCGCCTCTGGAAACACCATATATTTT	CASSLRGGASGNTIYF
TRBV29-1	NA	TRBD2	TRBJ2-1	TGCAGCGTTGTTAGCGGGAACGCCTACAATGAGCAGTTCTTC	CSVVSGNAYNEQFF
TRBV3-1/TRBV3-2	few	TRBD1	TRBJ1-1	TGTGCCAGCAGCCGCCACGACAGGGGCACTGAAGCTTTCTTT	CASSRHDRGTEAFF
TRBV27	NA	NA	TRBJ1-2	TGTGCCAGCAGTTTAATCCCGGGTCAGGGAGGTGATGGCTACACCTTC	CASSLIPGQGGDGYTF
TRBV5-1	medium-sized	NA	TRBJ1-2	TGCGCCAGCAGCTTGGGAGGGACCAACTATGGCTACACCTTC	CASSLGGTNYGYTF
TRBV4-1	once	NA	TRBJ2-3	TGCGCCAGCAGCCCCATTAGAGGGACCCCAGGGGATACGCAGTATTTT	CASSPIRGTPGDTQYF
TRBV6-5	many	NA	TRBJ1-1	TGTGCCAGCAGTTACTCCAGGGTGTGGGACACTGAAGCTTTCTTT	CASSYSRVWDTEAFF
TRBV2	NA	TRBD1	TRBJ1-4	TGTGCCAGCAGTCGGGACAGAAATAATGAAAAACTGTTTTTT	CASSRDRNNEKLFF
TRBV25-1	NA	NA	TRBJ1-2	TGTGCCAGCAGTGATGCAGGAGAAAACTATGGCTACACCTTC	CASSDAGENYGYTF
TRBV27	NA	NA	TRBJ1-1	TGTGCCAGCAGTCCCCTCAGGGAGAACACTGAAGCTTTCTTT	CASSPLRENTEAFF
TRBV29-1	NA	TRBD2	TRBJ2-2	TGCAGCGTTGAAGATCGAGTCCGCGGGAGACAGTGGACCGGGGAGCTGTTTTTT	CSVEDRVRGRQWTGELFF
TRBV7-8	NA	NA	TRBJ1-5	TGTGCCAGCAGCTTATTCGACCAGGGGCAGCCCCAGCATTTT	CASSLFDQGQPQHF
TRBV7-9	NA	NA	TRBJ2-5	TGTGCCAGCAGCTTAGTACGGGAGACCCAGTACTTC	CASSLVRETQYF
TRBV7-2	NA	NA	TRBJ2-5	TGTGCCAGCAGCTTAGCGGGAGGCGAGACCCAGTACTTC	CASSLAGGETQYF
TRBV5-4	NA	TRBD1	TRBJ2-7	TGTGCCAGCAGCTCAGACCTTCACAGGGGCGAGCAGTACTTC	CASSSDLHRGEQYF